The clone carrying this T cell receptor beta chain was seen a few times. Its antigen remains unidentified. The second PCR ran about 6 to 12 cycles with a sample-barcoded 5' primer and J-beta primers. TCRdb independently ran MiXCR on the 5' RACE reads; one entry per CDR3 protein. There are some 730,000 distinct CDR3 sequences in the sample; 22% occur only once, and 20% to 25% lies in the top ten. This sample stems from a study of blood T cells in healthy people across ages. Each sample had at least 6 million PBMCs isolated. CDR1 SGHRS and CDR2 YFSETQ come from the germline V gene. This CDR3 region has 15 residues. V dropped 6 bases and J dropped 9; count of bases not matched to a gene: 13. Whole-study results and caveats: TCR beta diversity was tightly associated with the proportion of naive T cells.

This sequence was found in a man in his 70s in good health. The chain recombines TRBV5-1 with TRBJ1-1; 11 bases line up with TRBD1. Source material: blood. This CDR3 reads CASTPGGGQGDQAFF. CDR3 DNA: TGCGCCAGCACCCCCGGCGGGGGACAGGGGGATCAAGCTTTCTTT.